This T cell receptor beta chain was retrieved from a study of beta chain features in type 1 diabetes. Overall study findings and caveats: TCRB CDR3s were moderately but significantly shorter in Type 1 diabetes patients in all four CD4+ subsets. Junctions at VDJ sites from type 1 diabetes patients had fewer insertions and more deletions.

Turning to this clone: Its specificity is unknown.

In germline, CDR1 is KGHSH, CDR2 LQKENI. The CDR3 extends over 18 amino acids. J gave up 5 bases and V 2 bases, and 16 bases lay outside the gene matches. All of the isolated RNA was reverse transcribed, so expressed TCRB transcripts were sequenced. Assay: immunoSEQ multiplex PCR; the TCRdb copy retains only in-frame clones and omits some. Here the sample spans roughly 280,000 clones, 20% to 25% being singletons. Sample: naive CD4+ T cells from blood. The TCR comes from a woman aged 25-40 years with type 1 diabetes. The rearrangement links TRBV18 to TRBJ2-5; the match to TRBD1 covers 8 bases. CDR3 loop: CASSPSQTGVLRWETQYF. The CDR3 DNA sequence: TGTGCCAGCTCACCATCACAGACAGGGGTGTTACGATGGGAGACCCAGTACTTC.